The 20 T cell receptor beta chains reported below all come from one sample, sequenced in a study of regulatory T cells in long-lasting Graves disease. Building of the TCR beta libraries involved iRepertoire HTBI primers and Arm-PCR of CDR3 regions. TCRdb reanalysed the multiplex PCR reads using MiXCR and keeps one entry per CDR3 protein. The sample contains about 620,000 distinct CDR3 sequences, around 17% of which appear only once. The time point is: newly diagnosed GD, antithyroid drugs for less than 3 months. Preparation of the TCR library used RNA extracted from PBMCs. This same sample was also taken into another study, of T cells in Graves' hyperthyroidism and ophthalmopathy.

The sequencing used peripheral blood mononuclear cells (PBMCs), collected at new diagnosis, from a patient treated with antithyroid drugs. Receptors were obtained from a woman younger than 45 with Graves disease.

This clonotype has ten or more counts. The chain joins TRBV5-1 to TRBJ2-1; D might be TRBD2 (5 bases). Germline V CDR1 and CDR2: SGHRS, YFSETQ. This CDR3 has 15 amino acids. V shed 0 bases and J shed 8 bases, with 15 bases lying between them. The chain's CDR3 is CASSLAVGEGHEQFF. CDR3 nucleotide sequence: TGCGCCAGCAGCTTGGCCGTGGGTGAGGGTCATGAGCAGTTCTTC.

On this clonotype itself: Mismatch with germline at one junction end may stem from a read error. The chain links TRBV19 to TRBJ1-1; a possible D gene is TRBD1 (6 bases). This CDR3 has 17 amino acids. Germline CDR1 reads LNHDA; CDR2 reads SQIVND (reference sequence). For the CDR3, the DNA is TGTGCCAGTAGTATAGTCGTACAGGGCGCGGGGGAGACTGAAGCTTCCTTT. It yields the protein CASSIVVQGAGETEASF.

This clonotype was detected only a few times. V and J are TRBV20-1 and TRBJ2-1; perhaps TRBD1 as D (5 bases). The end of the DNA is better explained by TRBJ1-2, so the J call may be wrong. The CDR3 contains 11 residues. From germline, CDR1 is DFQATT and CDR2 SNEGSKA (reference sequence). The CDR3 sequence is CSATGHYGYTF. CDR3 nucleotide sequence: TGCAGTGCTACGGGGCACTATGGCTACACCTTC.

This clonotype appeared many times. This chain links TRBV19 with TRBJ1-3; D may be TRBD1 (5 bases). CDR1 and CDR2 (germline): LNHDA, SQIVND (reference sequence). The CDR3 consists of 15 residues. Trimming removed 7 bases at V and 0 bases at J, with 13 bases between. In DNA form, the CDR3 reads TGTGCCAGTACCCTAGACAGAAGCTCTGGAAACACCATATATTTT. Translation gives CASTLDRSSGNTIYF.

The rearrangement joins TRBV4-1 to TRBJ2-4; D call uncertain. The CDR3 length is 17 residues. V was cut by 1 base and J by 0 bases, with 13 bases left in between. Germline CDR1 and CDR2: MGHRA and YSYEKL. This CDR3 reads CASSQGWAVLAKNIQYF. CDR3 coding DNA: TGCGCCAGCAGCCAAGGGTGGGCAGTCCTAGCCAAAAACATTCAGTACTTC.

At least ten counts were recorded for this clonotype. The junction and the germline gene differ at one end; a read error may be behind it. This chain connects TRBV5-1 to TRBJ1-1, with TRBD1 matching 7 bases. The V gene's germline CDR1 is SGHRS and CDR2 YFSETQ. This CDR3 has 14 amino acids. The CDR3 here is CASSLQGSNTEAFF. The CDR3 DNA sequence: TGTGCCAGCAGTTTACAGGGGTCGAACACTGAAGCTTTCTTT. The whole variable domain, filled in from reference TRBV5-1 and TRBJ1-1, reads KAGVTQTPRYLIKTRGQQVTLSCSPISGHRSVSWYQQTPGQGLQFLFEYFSETQRNKGNFPGRFSGRQFSNSRSEMNVSTLELGDSALYLCASSLQGSNTEAFFGQGTRLTVV.

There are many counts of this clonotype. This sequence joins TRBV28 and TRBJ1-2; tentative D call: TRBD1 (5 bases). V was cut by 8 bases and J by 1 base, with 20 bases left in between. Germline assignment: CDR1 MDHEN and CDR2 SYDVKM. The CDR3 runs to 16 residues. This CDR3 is CASGGSVGGLNYGYTF. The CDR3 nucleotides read TGTGCCAGCGGGGGGTCGGTTGGAGGCCTTAACTATGGCTACACCTTC.

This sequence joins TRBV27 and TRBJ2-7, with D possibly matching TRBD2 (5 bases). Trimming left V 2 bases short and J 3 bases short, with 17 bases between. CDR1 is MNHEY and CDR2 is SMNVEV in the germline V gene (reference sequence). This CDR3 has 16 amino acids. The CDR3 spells CASSLGGGWRNYEQYF. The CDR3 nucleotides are TGTGCCAGCAGTTTAGGTGGCGGGTGGCGAAACTACGAGCAGTACTTC.

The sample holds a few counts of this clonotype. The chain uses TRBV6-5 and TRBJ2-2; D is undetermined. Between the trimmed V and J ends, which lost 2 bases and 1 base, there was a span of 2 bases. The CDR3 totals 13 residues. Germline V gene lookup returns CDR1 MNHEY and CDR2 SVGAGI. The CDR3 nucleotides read TGTGCCAGCAGTTACGAGAACACCGGGGAGCTGTTTTTT. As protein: CASSYENTGELFF.

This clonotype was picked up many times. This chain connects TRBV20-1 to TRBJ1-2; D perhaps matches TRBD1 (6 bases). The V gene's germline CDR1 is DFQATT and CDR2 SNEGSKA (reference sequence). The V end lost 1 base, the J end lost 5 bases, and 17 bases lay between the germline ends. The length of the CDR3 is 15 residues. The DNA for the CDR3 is TGCAGTGCTAGAGGTCGGACAGAACTTTCGTATGGCTACACCTTC. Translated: CSARGRTELSYGYTF.

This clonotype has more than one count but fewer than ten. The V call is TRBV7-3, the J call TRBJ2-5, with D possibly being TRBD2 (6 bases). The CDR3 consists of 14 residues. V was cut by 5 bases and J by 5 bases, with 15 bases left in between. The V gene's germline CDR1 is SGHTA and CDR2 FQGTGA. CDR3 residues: CASSPSGSGETQYF. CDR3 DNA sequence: TGTGCCAGCAGCCCGTCCGGGAGCGGTGAGACCCAGTACTTC.

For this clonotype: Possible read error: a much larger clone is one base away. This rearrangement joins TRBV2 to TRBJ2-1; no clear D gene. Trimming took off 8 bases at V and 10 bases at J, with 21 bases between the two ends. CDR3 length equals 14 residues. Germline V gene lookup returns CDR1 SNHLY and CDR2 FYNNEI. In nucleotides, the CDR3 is TGTGCCAGCTCTCAGGCCCTCGGTTTCTACGAGCAGTTCTTC. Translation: CASSQALGFYEQFF.

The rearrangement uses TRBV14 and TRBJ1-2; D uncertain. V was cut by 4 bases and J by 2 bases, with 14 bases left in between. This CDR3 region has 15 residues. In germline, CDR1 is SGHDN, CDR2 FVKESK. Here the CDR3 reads CASSPSEEGNYGYTF. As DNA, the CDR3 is TGTGCCAGCAGCCCATCCGAGGAGGGAAACTATGGCTACACCTTC.

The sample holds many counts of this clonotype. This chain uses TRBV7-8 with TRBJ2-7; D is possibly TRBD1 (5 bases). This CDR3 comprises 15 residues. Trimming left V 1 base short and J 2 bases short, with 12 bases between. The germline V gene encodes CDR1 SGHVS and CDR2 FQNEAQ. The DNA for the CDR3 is TGTGCCAGCAGCTTAGGAGAGACAGCTGCCTACGAGCAGTACTTC. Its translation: CASSLGETAAYEQYF.

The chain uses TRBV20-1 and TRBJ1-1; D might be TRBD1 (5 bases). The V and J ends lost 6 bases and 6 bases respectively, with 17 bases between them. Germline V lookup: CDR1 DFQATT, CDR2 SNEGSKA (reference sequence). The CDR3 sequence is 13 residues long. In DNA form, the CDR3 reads TGCAGTGCCCGTCGACAGAAGACCGCTGAAGCTTTCTTT. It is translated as CSARRQKTAEAFF.

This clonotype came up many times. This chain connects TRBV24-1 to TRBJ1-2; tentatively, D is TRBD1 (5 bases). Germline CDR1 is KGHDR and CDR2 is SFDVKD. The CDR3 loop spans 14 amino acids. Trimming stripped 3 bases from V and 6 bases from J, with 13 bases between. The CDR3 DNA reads TGTGCCACCAGTGATCCTGACAGATACAATGGCTACACCTTC. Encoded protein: CATSDPDRYNGYTF.

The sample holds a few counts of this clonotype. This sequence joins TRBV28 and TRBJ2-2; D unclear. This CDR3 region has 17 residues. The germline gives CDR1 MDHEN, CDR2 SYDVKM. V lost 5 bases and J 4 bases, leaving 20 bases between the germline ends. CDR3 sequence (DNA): TGTGCCAGCAGTCCCCGGTCCCCGGTACATTTCACCGGGGAGCTGTTTTTT. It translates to CASSPRSPVHFTGELFF. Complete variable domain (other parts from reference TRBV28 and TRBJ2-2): DVKVTQSSRYLVKRTGEKVFLECVQDMDHENMFWYRQDPGLGLRLIYFSYDVKMKEKGDIPEGYSVSREKKERFSLILESASTNQTSMYLCASSPRSPVHFTGELFFGEGSRLTVL.

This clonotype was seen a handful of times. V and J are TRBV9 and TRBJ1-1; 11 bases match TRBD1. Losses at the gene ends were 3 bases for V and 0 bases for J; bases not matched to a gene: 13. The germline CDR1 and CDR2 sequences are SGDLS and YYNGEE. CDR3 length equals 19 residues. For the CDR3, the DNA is TGTGCCAGCAGCGCAGAAGGACAGGGGGCCGGTAGGATGAACACTGAAGCTTTCTTT. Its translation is CASSAEGQGAGRMNTEAFF.

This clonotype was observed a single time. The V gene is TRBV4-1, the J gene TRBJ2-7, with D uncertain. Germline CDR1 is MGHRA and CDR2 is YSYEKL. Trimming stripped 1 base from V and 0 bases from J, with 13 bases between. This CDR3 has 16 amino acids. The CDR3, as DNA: TGCGCCAGCAGCCAAGTGTATAAGCCACCCTCCTACGAGCAGTACTTC. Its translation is CASSQVYKPPSYEQYF.

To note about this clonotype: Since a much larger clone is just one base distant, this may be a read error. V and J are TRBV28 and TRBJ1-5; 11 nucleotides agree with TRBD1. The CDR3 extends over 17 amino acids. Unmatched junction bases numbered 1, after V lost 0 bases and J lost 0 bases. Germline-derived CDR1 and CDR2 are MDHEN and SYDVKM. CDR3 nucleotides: TGTGCCAGCAGTTTATGGGGGACAGGGGGTAGCAATCAGCCCCAGCATTTT. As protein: CASSLWGTGGSNQPQHF.